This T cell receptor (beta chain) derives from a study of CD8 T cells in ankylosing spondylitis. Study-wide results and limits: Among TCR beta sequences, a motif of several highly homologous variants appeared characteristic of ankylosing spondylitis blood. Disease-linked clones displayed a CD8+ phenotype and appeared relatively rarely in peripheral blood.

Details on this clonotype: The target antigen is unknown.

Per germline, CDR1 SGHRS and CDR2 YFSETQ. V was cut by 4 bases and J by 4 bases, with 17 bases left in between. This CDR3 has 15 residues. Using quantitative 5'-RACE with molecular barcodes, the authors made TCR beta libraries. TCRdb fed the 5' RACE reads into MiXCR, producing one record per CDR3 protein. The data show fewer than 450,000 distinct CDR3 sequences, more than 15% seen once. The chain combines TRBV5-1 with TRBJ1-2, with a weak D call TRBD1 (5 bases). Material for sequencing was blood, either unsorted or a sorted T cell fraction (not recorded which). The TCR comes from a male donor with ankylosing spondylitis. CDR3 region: CASSRGSTEPYGYTF. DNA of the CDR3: TGCGCCAGCAGCCGGGGTTCGACAGAACCCTATGGCTACACCTTC.